Below, one TCR beta chain is given with its context. These data originate in a study of identifying expanded T cells in peripheral blood. The V end was cut by 5 bases, the J end by 0 bases, with 13 bases between. CDR3 size: 15 residues. Per germline, CDR1 SGHVS and CDR2 FQNEAQ. During the collection period, no donor immune events like infections were recorded. Using immunoSEQ multiplex PCR, the repertoire was profiled, and TCRdb retains in-frame clones only, with some absent. The table lists about 50,000 clones, roughly 82% of them singletons. Sequences were obtained from blood. The receptor was isolated from a person between 18 and 70 years old in good health. The chain is built from TRBV7-8 and TRBJ2-5; D perhaps matches TRBD2 (5 bases). The CDR3 DNA reads TGTGCCAGCAGCCTGAAAACCGGGAACCAAGAGACCCAGTACTTC. As protein: CASSLKTGNQETQYF. Based on the CDR3 plus reference TRBV7-8 and TRBJ2-5, the full variable domain is GAGVSQSPRYKVAKRGQDVALRCDPISGHVSLFWYQQALGQGPEFLTYFQNEAQLDKSGLPSDRFFAERPEGSVSTLKIQRTQQEDSAVYLCASSLKTGNQETQYFGPGTRLLVL.